Listed below are T cell receptor beta chains from one sample, sequenced in a study of OX40 agonist ivuxolimab in advanced cancers. Measured with immunoSEQ multiplex PCR; TCRdb has only the in-frame clones, and not every one. Among 55,000 to 70,000 clones listed, around nine tenths were seen once. This specimen consisted of CD4+ or CD8+ T cells sorted from blood, obtained in a trial of the OX40 agonist ivuxolimab. Receptor source: an adult with an advanced solid tumor such as melanoma, head and neck, liver or kidney cancer. Both conserved end residues are part of each CDR3. D genes are given only for firm matches.

V: TRBV2
J: TRBJ1-2
D: -
CDR3: CASPMGRLRGGYTF

V: TRBV6-6
J: TRBJ2-7
D: -
CDR3: CASSYSRTYEQYF

V: TRBV7-2
J: TRBJ2-6
D: TRBD1
CDR3: CASRTGFLSSGANVLTF

V: TRBV13
J: TRBJ1-5
D: -
CDR3: CASSLGRNSGNQPQHF

V: TRBV29-1
J: TRBJ2-7
D: -
CDR3: CSVGAGHSYEQYF

V: TRBV27
J: TRBJ2-7
D: -
CDR3: CASSHKEGPYEQYF

V: TRBV7-4
J: TRBJ1-1
D: TRBD1
CDR3: CASSSPARDRADQTQNTEAFF

V: TRBV2
J: TRBJ1-2
D: TRBD1
CDR3: CASSLTLDRETNYGYTF

V: TRBV5-1
J: TRBJ2-5
D: -
CDR3: CASTRDLETQYF

V: TRBV5-6
J: TRBJ2-1
D: TRBD1
CDR3: CASSGDRLGEQFF

V: TRBV5-6
J: TRBJ2-7
D: TRBD2
CDR3: CASSLMASGGLYEQYF

V: TRBV15
J: TRBJ2-6
D: -
CDR3: CATSRPNSGANVLTF

V: TRBV11-2
J: TRBJ2-7
D: -
CDR3: CASTRAVSSYEQYF

V: TRBV9
J: TRBJ1-4
D: -
CDR3: CASSGGTFNEKLFF

V: TRBV7-9
J: TRBJ2-7
D: -
CDR3: CASSARDNSYEQYF

V: TRBV5-6
J: TRBJ2-7
D: -
CDR3: CASSLVSYEQYF

V: TRBV9
J: TRBJ2-2
D: TRBD2
CDR3: CASSDASGGYTGELFF

V: TRBV12-5
J: TRBJ1-5
D: -
CDR3: CASGWHNNQPQHF

V: TRBV10-3
J: TRBJ2-3
D: TRBD2
CDR3: CAISELPTSGGADTQYF

V: TRBV18
J: TRBJ1-6
D: -
CDR3: CASSQFQPGVDNSPLHF

V: TRBV27
J: TRBJ2-3
D: TRBD2
CDR3: CASSLGTSDVDTQYF

V: TRBV4-1
J: TRBJ2-1
D: TRBD1
CDR3: CASSLDRHNEQFF

V: TRBV13
J: TRBJ2-2
D: -
CDR3: CASCQGLSTGELFF

V: TRBV27
J: TRBJ1-1
D: TRBD1
CDR3: CASSTGGRLNTEAFF

V: TRBV7-9
J: TRBJ1-5
D: -
CDR3: CASSLAGGVQPQHF

V: TRBV2
J: TRBJ1-4
D: -
CDR3: CASSEGMQGIGNEKLFF

V: TRBV13
J: TRBJ2-4
D: -
CDR3: CASSLGGTDIQYF

V: TRBV7-9
J: TRBJ2-3
D: -
CDR3: CASSSGVTSTDTQYF